These 15 T cell receptor beta chains came from one sample sequenced in a study of CD8 T cells in ankylosing spondylitis. From the 5' RACE reads, TCRdb called clonotypes with MiXCR, one entry per CDR3 protein. The sample has about 92,000 distinct CDR3 sequences, 8.5% to 9% seen once; the top ten hold roughly 5.6%. Sequenced: blood, either unsorted or a sorted T cell fraction (not recorded which). The source is a male donor with ankylosing spondylitis or in good health (not recorded which).

This clonotype was picked up many times. V and J are TRBV15 and TRBJ1-5; no clear D. Between the trimmed V and J ends, which lost 0 bases and 4 bases, there was a span of 10 bases. The CDR3 length is 15 residues. Per the germline V gene, CDR1 is LNHNV and CDR2 is YYDKDF (reference sequence). The CDR3 loop reads CATSREARVNQPQHF. The CDR3 DNA sequence: TGTGCCACCAGCAGAGAGGCCCGAGTTAATCAGCCCCAGCATTTT. Full variable domain (missing parts from reference TRBV15 and TRBJ1-5): DAMVIQNPRYQVTQFGKPVTLSCSQTLNHNVMYWYQQKSSQAPKLLFHYYDKDFNNEADTPDNFQSRRPNTSFCFLDIRSPGLGDTAMYLCATSREARVNQPQHFGDGTRLSIL.

This clonotype was detected ten times or more. This chain joins TRBV9 and TRBJ1-5; TRBD1 matches at 7 bases. The CDR3 loop spans 15 amino acids. The ends lost 3 bases at V and 2 bases at J; junction bases unmatched: 5. Germline V gives CDR1 SGDLS, CDR2 YYNGEE. As DNA, the CDR3 is TGTGCCAGCAGCGAACAGGGGTTGCGCAATCAGCCCCAGCATTTT. It translates to CASSEQGLRNQPQHF. Full variable domain (missing parts from reference TRBV9 and TRBJ1-5): DSGVTQTPKHLITATGQRVTLRCSPRSGDLSVYWYQQSLDQGLQFLIQYYNGEERAKGNILERFSAQQFPDLHSELNLSSLELGDSALYFCASSEQGLRNQPQHFGDGTRLSIL.

This clonotype was counted ten times or more. This chain joins TRBV5-1 and TRBJ2-4; TRBD1 matches at 7 bases. Germline assignment: CDR1 SGHRS and CDR2 YFSETQ. V lost 4 bases and J lost 10; bases outside the gene matches: 5. This CDR3 has 12 residues. The CDR3 DNA reads as TGCGCCAGCAGCGAGACAGGGATTATTCAGTACTTC. This sequence encodes CASSETGIIQYF.

The chain is built from TRBV7-2 and TRBJ2-1; the D gene is possibly TRBD2 (7 bases). The length of the CDR3 is 15 residues. CDR1 and CDR2 (germline): SGHTA, FQGNSA. V lost 1 base and J 4 bases, leaving 11 bases between the germline ends. The CDR3 region has the DNA TGTGCCAGCAGCTTAGGCGGGGGCGGGTACAATGAGCAGTTCTTC. This codes for CASSLGGGGYNEQFF.

This clonotype was counted at least ten times. This chain joins TRBV5-6 and TRBJ2-5; D is unresolved. V shed 1 base and J shed 0 bases, with 4 bases lying between them. The CDR3 contains 13 residues. Germline V CDR1 and CDR2: SGHDT, YYEEEE. The CDR3 reads CASSLYDQETQYF. The CDR3 DNA is TGTGCCAGCAGCTTGTATGACCAAGAGACCCAGTACTTC. Filled out from reference TRBV5-6 and TRBJ2-5, the complete variable domain reads DAGVTQSPTHLIKTRGQQVTLRCSPKSGHDTVSWYQQALGQGPQFIFQYYEEEERQRGNFPDRFSGHQFPNYSSELNVNALLLGDSALYLCASSLYDQETQYFGPGTRLLVL.

This clonotype was seen at least ten times. This chain links TRBV6-1 with TRBJ2-5; D remains ambiguous. The germline V gene has CDR1 MNHNS and CDR2 SASEGT. This CDR3 region has 15 residues. Trimming shortened V by 7 bases and J by 0 bases, and 15 bases separated the two germline ends. CDR3: CASKPQPLDQETQYF. The DNA for the CDR3 is TGTGCCAGCAAGCCCCAGCCTTTGGACCAAGAGACCCAGTACTTC.

The genes are TRBV12-3 or TRBV12-4 and TRBJ2-2; tentative D call: TRBD1 (8 bases). The CDR3 is made up of 19 amino acids. Trimming pared 10 bases from V and 6 bases from J, leaving 33 bases between. CDR3 sequence (DNA): TGTGCCATCTCACTCAGGATGAGAAACAGGGGGGGTAGCGCCGGGGAGCTGTTTTTT. This gives the protein CAISLRMRNRGGSAGELFF.

This clonotype was picked up many times. This chain links TRBV5-1 with TRBJ2-1, with TRBD2 as a possible D gene (5 bases). The V end lost 2 bases, the J end lost 0 bases, and 9 bases lay between the germline ends. From germline, CDR1 is SGHRS and CDR2 YFSETQ. The CDR3 runs 15 residues. The CDR3 is CASSFQRGSYNEQFF. The CDR3 bases are TGCGCCAGCAGCTTCCAACGGGGCTCCTACAATGAGCAGTTCTTC.

Many counts were recorded for this clonotype. The chain carries TRBV20-1 and TRBJ1-2, with 7 bases matching TRBD1. V lost 5 bases and J lost 6; bases outside the gene matches: 12. Germline V gives CDR1 DFQATT, CDR2 SNEGSKA (reference sequence). This CDR3 comprises 14 residues. In DNA, the CDR3 is TGCAGTGCTCCCCAGCAGGGGGTATCACATGGCTACACCTTC. Translating it yields CSAPQQGVSHGYTF.

There are a few counts of this clonotype. The rearrangement joins TRBV20-1 to TRBJ1-5; weak D call: TRBD1 (5 bases). Germline-derived CDR1 and CDR2 are DFQATT and SNEGSKA (reference sequence). The CDR3 runs 12 residues. This CDR3 is CSGGVGNQPQHF. In DNA form, the CDR3 reads TGCAGCGGGGGGGTTGGCAATCAGCCCCAGCATTTT.

As to this clonotype: This could be a read error, since a much larger clone is one nucleotide away. The CDR3 DNA reads TGTACCAGCAGCTTGAGTAGCGGGGGGGGTAACAATGAGCAGTTCTTC. Amino acids: CTSSLSSGGGNNEQFF. J is TRBJ2-1 and V is TRBV7-3; TRBD2 agrees at 11 bases. Germline V gene lookup returns CDR1 SGHTA and CDR2 FQGTGA. CDR3 length: 16 amino acids.

The V and J genes are TRBV20-1 and TRBJ2-5; possibly TRBD1 or TRBD2 for D (5 bases each). The germline gives CDR1 DFQATT, CDR2 SNEGSKA (reference sequence). The CDR3 loop spans 15 amino acids. The V end was cut by 3 bases, the J end by 3 bases, with 17 bases between. CDR3 coding DNA: TGCAGTGCTAGTGGTAGCAGGGTGGAGGAAGAGACCCAGTACTTC. Protein product: CSASGSRVEEETQYF.

The V gene is TRBV6-1, the J gene TRBJ1-2; D uncertain. The V gene's germline CDR1 is MNHNS and CDR2 SASEGT. The CDR3 has 13 amino acids. V lost 6 bases to trimming and J lost 2 bases, with 10 bases between them. The CDR3 nucleotides are TGTGCCAGCAGCCTCCGGGCAAACTATGGCTACACCTTC. Its protein is CASSLRANYGYTF.

This clonotype showed up many times. The chain links TRBV4-2 to TRBJ2-1; a weak D match, TRBD2 (5 bases). This CDR3 is built from 16 residues. Between the trimmed V and J ends, which lost 4 bases and 0 bases, there was a span of 13 bases. The germline gives CDR1 LGHNA, CDR2 YNFKEQ. The CDR3 is CASSPRAAPSYNEQFF. The CDR3 DNA is TGTGCCAGCAGCCCGAGAGCGGCACCCTCCTACAATGAGCAGTTCTTC.

This clonotype was picked up many times. The chain has TRBV20-1 and TRBJ2-4, with D possibly being TRBD2 (6 bases). Germline V gene lookup returns CDR1 DFQATT and CDR2 SNEGSKA (reference sequence). The CDR3 is made up of 14 amino acids. The V end was cut by 0 bases, the J end by 7 bases, with 13 bases between. The CDR3 protein is CSARDLGGMNIQYF. CDR3 bases: TGCAGTGCTAGAGACCTGGGCGGGATGAACATTCAGTACTTC.